This TCR beta chain was found in a study of blood T cell repertoires in COVID-19. Study details: Researchers got acute and convalescent COVID-19 samples from the United States, Italy and Spain. From T cells, B-cell-depleted T cells, or PBMCs came the material, which was cDNA or gDNA.

Authors' analysis steps: Reference gene primer amplification gave nucleated cell count estimates. Data came from immunoSEQ multiplex PCR; TCRdb stores just in-frame clones and leaves some out. V and J calls and clone size follow that table, whereas D and trimming were derived from the DNA. This sample yields fewer than 200,000 clones, of which roughly 87% are seen a single time; roughly 9% belongs to the top ten. Trimming removed 2 bases from V and 3 bases from J, with 19 bases in between. Germline V lookup: CDR1 MNHEY, CDR2 SVGEGT. CDR3 length: 17 amino acids. The sequenced material came from peripheral blood. The chain carries TRBV6-2 or TRBV6-3 and TRBJ1-1, with TRBD1 as a possible D gene (5 bases). The receptor's source is a woman between 65 and 79 years old with acute or convalescent COVID-19. CDR3 residues: CASSYHAGGGRDTEAFF. CDR3 DNA: TGTGCCAGCAGTTACCACGCTGGTGGGGGGAGGGACACTGAAGCTTTCTTT.